These 24 T cell receptor beta chains share one sample of origin, sequenced in a study of blood T cell repertoires in COVID-19. Assay used: immunoSEQ multiplex PCR; TCRdb lists only in-frame clones, some missing. Altogether 260,000 or so clones are present, about 86% being singletons, with the ten largest covering roughly 5%. Sequencing was carried out using peripheral blood. The origin of the receptors is an elderly man with acute or convalescent COVID-19.

This sequence joins TRBV13 and TRBJ1-3; TRBD1 is a possible D gene (6 bases). CDR1 is PRHDT, CDR2 FYEKMQ, per germline (reference sequence). The CDR3 is 17 amino acids. V was cut by 2 bases and J by 0 bases, with 14 bases left in between. The CDR3 spells CASSLTGEQGSGNTIYF. As DNA, the CDR3 is TGTGCCAGCAGCTTAACCGGGGAACAGGGCTCTGGAAACACCATATATTTT.

CDR3 in amino acids: CASTRTGGSSYEQYF. CDR3 DNA sequence: TGTGCCAGTACCCGGACAGGAGGTTCATCCTACGAGCAGTACTTC. V and J are TRBV19 and TRBJ2-7; 7 positions match TRBD1. Germline V gives CDR1 LNHDA, CDR2 SQIVND (reference sequence). The CDR3 spans 15 residues. V dropped 7 bases and J dropped 1; count of bases not matched to a gene: 10.

This clone was detected only once. V usage is TRBV2 and J usage is TRBJ2-5; 12 nucleotides line up with TRBD2. Germline CDR1 reads SNHLY; CDR2 reads FYNNEI. The CDR3 has 16 amino acids. Trimming at V came to 1 base and at J to 2 bases, leaving 2 bases not matched to a gene. This CDR3 reads CASSEGLAGGQETQYF. The CDR3 DNA reads as TGTGCCAGCAGTGAAGGGCTAGCGGGGGGGCAAGAGACCCAGTACTTC.

The chain recombines TRBV6-1 with TRBJ1-4, with D perhaps matching TRBD1 (6 bases). CDR3 length equals 16 residues. Germline V lookup: CDR1 MNHNS, CDR2 SASEGT. V shed 4 bases and J shed 8 bases, with 20 bases lying between them. In nucleotides, the CDR3 is TGTGCCAGCAGTGCAAGTCCGGACAGCTTTCACGAAAAACTGTTTTTT. Protein sequence: CASSASPDSFHEKLFF.

This clone was picked up a small number of times. This chain connects TRBV28 to TRBJ2-4, with D maybe TRBD2 (5 bases). V lost 6 bases to trimming and J lost 1 base, with 13 bases between them. Germline CDR1 and CDR2: MDHEN and SYDVKM. The CDR3 covers 15 residues. The CDR3 sequence is CASSREGWAKNIQYF. DNA of the CDR3: TGTGCCAGCAGCCGAGAGGGATGGGCCAAAAACATTCAGTACTTC.

The genes are TRBV28 and TRBJ2-7; maybe TRBD1 (6 bases). Germline V lookup: CDR1 MDHEN, CDR2 SYDVKM. Trimming left V 2 bases short and J 5 bases short, with 10 bases between. CDR3 size: 13 residues. DNA of the CDR3: TGTGCCAGCAGTTTAACGGCAGGGGACGAGCAGTACTTC. Translating gives CASSLTAGDEQYF. The full variable domain, with the rest looked up from reference TRBV28 and TRBJ2-7, is DVKVTQSSRYLVKRTGEKVFLECVQDMDHENMFWYRQDPGLGLRLIYFSYDVKMKEKGDIPEGYSVSREKKERFSLILESASTNQTSMYLCASSLTAGDEQYFGPGTRLTVT.

The V gene is TRBV2, the J gene TRBJ2-3, with 7 positions matching TRBD2. CDR1 and CDR2 (germline): SNHLY, FYNNEI. The CDR3 sequence is 14 residues long. V was pared by 9 bases and J by 7 bases, with 13 bases of the junction left unmatched. Here the CDR3 reads CASRGDPGTYTQYF. The CDR3 DNA follows: TGTGCCAGTCGGGGGGACCCAGGGACGTATACGCAGTATTTT.

The chain employs TRBV3-1 (or the pseudogene TRBV3-2) and TRBJ2-5, with 7 bases that match TRBD1. The ends lost 1 base at V and 5 bases at J; junction bases unmatched: 4. Germline V gene lookup returns CDR1 LGHDT and CDR2 YNNKEL (reference sequence). The CDR3 runs 14 residues. CDR3 residues: CASSQGQGGETQYF. For the CDR3, the DNA is TGTGCCAGCAGCCAAGGACAGGGCGGGGAGACCCAGTACTTC.

The J gene is TRBJ2-7, the V gene TRBV18; unclear D gene. Germline CDR1 KGHSH, CDR2 LQKENI. Trimming took 4 bases from V and 2 from J, leaving 12 bases between them. The CDR3 has 14 amino acids. CDR3 bases: TGTGCCAGCTCACTACTGACATCACCCTACGAGCAGTACTTC. It specifies CASSLLTSPYEQYF. Full variable domain (missing parts from reference TRBV18 and TRBJ2-7): NAGVMQNPRHLVRRRGQEARLRCSPMKGHSHVYWYRQLPEEGLKFMVYLQKENIIDESGMPKERFSAEFPKEGPSILRIQQVVRGDSAAYFCASSLLTSPYEQYFGPGTRLTVT.

The V and J genes are TRBV6-1 and TRBJ2-7; 11 nucleotides agree with TRBD1. There are 15 residues in the CDR3. Germline V CDR1 and CDR2: MNHNS, SASEGT. Unmatched junction bases numbered 5, after V lost 3 bases and J lost 4 bases. CDR3 sequence (DNA): TGTGCCAGCAGTGACCGGGACAGGGGGTATTACGAGCAGTACTTC. The encoded protein is CASSDRDRGYYEQYF.

The chain is built from TRBV19 and TRBJ2-1; TRBD2 matches 11 bases. The CDR3 loop spans 15 amino acids. Trimming took 7 bases from V and 6 from J; bases not matched to a gene: 8. Germline lookup yields CDR1 LNHDA and CDR2 SQIVND (reference sequence). CDR3 DNA sequence: TGTGCCAGTACTGACGGGACTAGCGGAATCAATGAGCAGTTCTTC. Protein product: CASTDGTSGINEQFF.

This clone has a single count. V is TRBV5-8 and J is TRBJ1-1; 8 positions match TRBD1. Per the germline V gene, CDR1 is SGHTS and CDR2 is YDEGEE. There are 14 residues in the CDR3. V lost 2 bases to trimming and J lost 4 bases; unmatched junction nucleotides: 4. The CDR3 loop is CASSFQGAVTEAFF. The CDR3 DNA sequence: TGTGCCAGCAGCTTTCAGGGGGCGGTCACTGAAGCTTTCTTT.

This clone was seen a single time. The V call is TRBV30, the J call TRBJ2-6; D remains unclear. The CDR3 loop spans 16 amino acids. Germline values: CDR1 GTSNPN, CDR2 SVGIG (reference sequence). V lost 0 bases, J lost 3 bases, and 12 bases lay in between. The CDR3 DNA reads TGTGCCTGGAGTGTATTCTTGGGCTATGGGGCCAACGTCCTGACTTTC. Translated: CAWSVFLGYGANVLTF.

This rearrangement joins TRBV29-1 to TRBJ2-3, with a possible D match to TRBD1 (7 bases). The germline CDR1 and CDR2 sequences are SQVTM and ANQGSEA. Trimming removed 5 bases from V and 1 base from J, with 10 bases in between. CDR3 length: 13 residues. The CDR3 sequence: CSVTGEGTDTQYF. Here the CDR3 DNA reads TGCAGCGTTACAGGGGAGGGCACAGATACGCAGTATTTT.

The CDR3 bases are TGTGCCAGCAGTGCGCGGGGGGGCCTAGAGACGGCAGATACGCAGTATTTT. This encodes CASSARGGLETADTQYF. The V and J genes are TRBV6-1 and TRBJ2-3; TRBD2 aligns across 9 bases. In germline, CDR1 is MNHNS, CDR2 SASEGT. The CDR3 has 17 amino acids. With V trimmed by 4 bases and J by 4 bases, 12 bases remained unmatched.

In its sample, this clone was seen a few times. V is TRBV2 and J is TRBJ1-5; perhaps TRBD1 as D (5 bases). Germline-derived CDR1 and CDR2 are SNHLY and FYNNEI. V was trimmed by 6 bases and J by 5 bases, leaving 17 bases between them. This CDR3 is built from 15 residues. In DNA, the CDR3 is TGTGCCAGCAGCCGGGGCGGGGGGTCCCATCAGCCCCAGCATTTT. Residues: CASSRGGGSHQPQHF.

This clone was counted between two and nine times. The chain carries TRBV7-8 and TRBJ1-5; D is unresolved. The germline V gene has CDR1 SGHVS and CDR2 FQNEAQ. This CDR3 comprises 14 residues. The V end was cut by 0 bases, the J end by 0 bases, with 3 bases between. The CDR3 DNA follows: TGTGCCAGCAGCTTAGCGAGTAGCAATCAGCCCCAGCATTTT. It encodes CASSLASSNQPQHF. The whole variable domain, filled in from reference TRBV7-8 and TRBJ1-5, reads GAGVSQSPRYKVAKRGQDVALRCDPISGHVSLFWYQQALGQGPEFLTYFQNEAQLDKSGLPSDRFFAERPEGSVSTLKIQRTQQEDSAVYLCASSLASSNQPQHFGDGTRLSIL.

The chain joins TRBV19 to TRBJ2-3; weak D call: TRBD2 (6 bases). Germline CDR1 reads LNHDA; CDR2 reads SQIVND (reference sequence). The CDR3 has 15 amino acids. Trimming took off 5 bases at V and 5 bases at J, with 17 bases between the two ends. The CDR3 nucleotides read TGTGCCAGTAGTCCCCGGGGTAGCGGAGGAGATACGCAGTATTTT. Translated: CASSPRGSGGDTQYF.

This clone was seen only once. CDR3 in DNA: TGTGCCAGCAGCTTAGGGACTAGCGGGAGGGCCGATGAGCAGTACTTC. It encodes CASSLGTSGRADEQYF. The chain couples TRBV7-6 to TRBJ2-7; the match to TRBD2 covers 15 bases. CDR3 length: 16 amino acids. V was clipped by 1 base and J by 7 bases; unmatched bases: 5. Germline assignment: CDR1 SGHVS and CDR2 FNYEAQ. Full variable domain (remainder filled in from reference TRBV7-6 and TRBJ2-7): GAGVSQSPRYKVTKRGQDVALRCDPISGHVSLYWYRQALGQGPEFLTYFNYEAQQDKSGLPNDRFSAERPEGSISTLTIQRTEQRDSAMYRCASSLGTSGRADEQYFGPGTRLTVT.

This chain connects TRBV19 to TRBJ1-3, with D maybe TRBD1 (6 bases). The CDR3 extends over 14 amino acids. Germline values: CDR1 LNHDA, CDR2 SQIVND (reference sequence). V dropped 4 bases and J dropped 4 bases, with 11 bases sitting between them. CDR3: CASSTRDNGNTIYF. CDR3 in DNA: TGTGCCAGTAGTACCCGGGACAACGGAAACACCATATATTTT.

The chain recombines TRBV28 with TRBJ2-2; 8 bases map to TRBD1. The length of the CDR3 is 16 residues. Germline values: CDR1 MDHEN, CDR2 SYDVKM. V lost 3 bases, J lost 5 bases, and 8 bases stayed unmatched. CDR3 nucleotide sequence: TGTGCCAGCAGTTTCCCCAGGGGGCGTCAGACCGGGGAGCTGTTTTTT. This gives the protein CASSFPRGRQTGELFF. Full variable domain (rest looked up from reference TRBV28 and TRBJ2-2): DVKVTQSSRYLVKRTGEKVFLECVQDMDHENMFWYRQDPGLGLRLIYFSYDVKMKEKGDIPEGYSVSREKKERFSLILESASTNQTSMYLCASSFPRGRQTGELFFGEGSRLTVL.

The rearrangement joins TRBV30 to TRBJ2-7, with 7 bases lining up with TRBD1. The J segment lost 2 bases and the V segment lost 6 bases, leaving 1 base of the junction unmatched. Per germline, CDR1 GTSNPN and CDR2 SVGIG (reference sequence). This CDR3 is built from 11 residues. The CDR3 sequence: CACTGAYEQYF. CDR3 sequence (DNA): TGTGCCTGTACAGGGGCCTACGAGCAGTACTTC.

The chain joins TRBV30 to TRBJ1-1, with 7 positions matching TRBD1. The germline gives CDR1 GTSNPN, CDR2 SVGIG (reference sequence). J was trimmed by 4 bases and V by 5 bases; bases with no gene match: 7. The CDR3 is made up of 13 amino acids. The CDR3 spells CAWVPNRGTEAFF. The CDR3 DNA sequence: TGTGCCTGGGTCCCGAACAGGGGCACTGAAGCTTTCTTT.

The rearrangement joins TRBV28 to TRBJ1-5, with D unresolved. Germline loops: CDR1 MDHEN, CDR2 SYDVKM. CDR3 length equals 16 residues. Trimming took 5 bases from V and 4 from J, leaving 18 bases between them. The DNA of the CDR3 is TGTGCCAGCAGTATGACGAAAGGGAGGAGGAATCAGCCCCAGCATTTT. The encoded protein is CASSMTKGRRNQPQHF. Variable domain in full (rest from reference TRBV28 and TRBJ1-5): DVKVTQSSRYLVKRTGEKVFLECVQDMDHENMFWYRQDPGLGLRLIYFSYDVKMKEKGDIPEGYSVSREKKERFSLILESASTNQTSMYLCASSMTKGRRNQPQHFGDGTRLSIL.